The 8 T cell receptor beta chains reported below all come from one sample, sequenced in a study of shared clonotypes between healthy human individuals. Data came from immunoSEQ multiplex PCR; TCRdb stores just in-frame clones and leaves some out. The repertoire holds 2 million to 2.5 million clones, with 95% as singletons. Sequences were obtained from naive CD4+ T cells sorted from blood. Subset reported: CD45RA+ positively selected. These receptors were obtained from a man between 18 and 29 years old in good health.

J is TRBJ2-5 and V is TRBV10-2, with TRBD1 matching 9 bases. CDR1 and CDR2 (germline): WSHSY, SAAADI. CDR3 length equals 15 residues. V shed 4 bases, J shed 3 bases, and the junction held 6 bases outside the gene matches. The CDR3 sequence is CASSAIGDREETQYF. The DNA of the CDR3 is TGCGCCAGCAGTGCTATTGGGGACAGGGAAGAGACCCAGTACTTC.

The genes are TRBV6-5 and TRBJ2-7, with TRBD2 matching 7 bases. CDR3 length equals 14 residues. Germline CDR1 reads MNHEY; CDR2 reads SVGAGI. With V trimmed by 7 bases and J by 0 bases, 6 bases remained unmatched. The CDR3 here is CASTQIAGSYEQYF. In nucleotides, the CDR3 is TGTGCCAGCACCCAGATAGCGGGCTCCTACGAGCAGTACTTC.

The V gene is TRBV27, the J gene TRBJ2-7, with TRBD2 identical over 9 bases. The CDR3 covers 15 residues. The germline V gene encodes CDR1 MNHEY and CDR2 SMNVEV (reference sequence). The V gene end was trimmed by 4 bases and the J gene end by 1 base; junction bases not matched to a gene: 5. The CDR3: CASSSVTSGSYEQYF. The DNA for the CDR3 is TGTGCCAGCAGTTCTGTGACTAGCGGTTCCTACGAGCAGTACTTC.

This chain uses TRBV7-2 with TRBJ1-5, with TRBD1 matching 8 bases. V was pared by 4 bases and J by 2 bases, with 4 bases of the junction left unmatched. The length of the CDR3 is 15 residues. The V gene's germline CDR1 is SGHTA and CDR2 FQGNSA. The CDR3 DNA reads as TGTGCCAGCAGCTCGGACAGGGCAGGCAATCAGCCCCAGCATTTT. Translating it yields CASSSDRAGNQPQHF.

The V call is TRBV30, the J call TRBJ2-7; 9 bases line up with TRBD1. Germline trimming cut 2 bases from V and 5 bases from J; bases unmatched to any gene: 13. Germline V gene sequence: CDR1 GTSNPN, CDR2 SVGIG (reference sequence). CDR3 length: 16 amino acids. The DNA of the CDR3 is TGTGCCTGGAGTCCTACCCGGACAGGGGACGCAAACGAGCAGTACTTC. It specifies CAWSPTRTGDANEQYF.

The rearrangement links TRBV18 to TRBJ2-5; tentatively, D is TRBD1 (6 bases). The V end lost 2 bases, the J end lost 3 bases, and 16 bases lay between the germline ends. CDR1 and CDR2 from the germline V gene are KGHSH and LQKENI. The CDR3 runs to 16 residues. CDR3 region: CASSPSTQQGKETQYF. CDR3 coding DNA: TGTGCCAGCTCACCAAGTACACAACAGGGCAAAGAGACCCAGTACTTC.

The V call is TRBV9, the J call TRBJ2-2; 7 bases line up with TRBD1. Trimming removed 4 bases from V and 4 bases from J; junction bases left unmatched: 7. CDR3 length: 15 amino acids. Germline loops: CDR1 SGDLS, CDR2 YYNGEE. This chain's CDR3 is CASSSGQAITGELFF. The DNA of the CDR3 is TGTGCCAGCAGCTCCGGACAGGCCATCACCGGGGAGCTGTTTTTT.

The chain uses TRBV18 and TRBJ1-1; perhaps TRBD1 as D (6 bases). CDR1 and CDR2 (germline): KGHSH, LQKENI. V lost 0 bases to trimming and J lost 1 base, with 9 bases between them. The CDR3 runs to 15 residues. The CDR3 here is CASSPPARGNTEAFF. CDR3 nucleotides: TGTGCCAGCTCACCACCCGCCAGGGGGAACACTGAAGCTTTCTTT.